Listed below are T cell receptor beta chains from one sample, sequenced in a study of blood T cell repertoires in COVID-19. Profiled with immunoSEQ multiplex PCR; TCRdb holds only in-frame clones, not every one. In the table there are roughly 75,000 clones, 81% of which are singletons. The sequenced material came from peripheral blood. The receptors here all came from a woman aged 70 to 79 with acute or convalescent COVID-19. Both conserved end residues are part of each CDR3. Each record gives: J gene, V gene, D gene, CDR3 length, clone size, CDR3 protein, CDR3 DNA. The D gene is left open where the match is weak. Part of the rows lack a size; the others show once, few, many or a class for expanded clones.

J: TRBJ1-1; V: TRBV5-1; D: -; length: 13; size: -; CDR3: CASSQGSNTEAFF; DNA: TGCGCCAGCAGCCAGGGCTCCAACACTGAAGCTTTCTTT
J: TRBJ1-2; V: TRBV29-1; D: TRBD1; length: 13; size: -; CDR3: CSAAPGGFSGYTF; DNA: TGCAGCGCAGCCCCAGGGGGCTTCAGTGGCTACACCTTC
J: TRBJ2-7; V: TRBV12-3/TRBV12-4; D: -; length: 11; size: -; CDR3: CASSIRYEQYF; DNA: TGTGCCAGCAGTATTCGCTACGAGCAGTACTTC
J: TRBJ1-5; V: TRBV28; D: -; length: 18; size: -; CDR3: CASSLRQGGLYSNQPQHF; DNA: TGTGCCAGCAGTTTGCGCCAGGGTGGATTATATAGCAATCAGCCCCAGCATTTT
J: TRBJ2-3; V: TRBV28; D: -; length: 13; size: -; CDR3: CASSPASADTQYF; DNA: TGTGCCAGCAGTCCCGCGTCGGCAGATACGCAGTATTTT
J: TRBJ2-7; V: TRBV9; D: TRBD1; length: 14; size: -; CDR3: CASSEGWTGSEQYF; DNA: TGTGCCAGCAGTGAGGGTTGGACAGGGTCCGAGCAGTACTTC
J: TRBJ2-7; V: TRBV10-3; D: -; length: 16; size: -; CDR3: CAISESKGGGSYEQYF; DNA: TGTGCCATCAGTGAGTCAAAGGGAGGGGGGTCCTACGAGCAGTACTTC
J: TRBJ1-1; V: TRBV9; D: -; length: 16; size: -; CDR3: CASSIQPGDAGTEAFF; DNA: TGTGCCAGCAGCATTCAACCAGGGGATGCTGGCACTGAAGCTTTCTTT
J: TRBJ2-3; V: TRBV7-9; D: -; length: 19; size: -; CDR3: CASSLFGLPPGFTTDTQYF; DNA: TGTGCCAGCAGCTTATTTGGACTCCCCCCCGGCTTTACCACAGATACGCAGTATTTT
J: TRBJ2-2; V: TRBV5-1; D: TRBD1; length: 16; size: -; CDR3: CASSLGGQTNTGELFF; DNA: TGCGCCAGCAGCTTGGGGGGACAGACAAACACCGGGGAGCTGTTTTTT
J: TRBJ2-7; V: TRBV5-1; D: TRBD1; length: 14; size: -; CDR3: CASSRGQGAYEQYF; DNA: TGCGCCAGCAGCCGCGGACAGGGGGCCTACGAGCAGTACTTC
J: TRBJ2-6; V: TRBV19; D: TRBD1; length: 22; size: -; CDR3: CASSTPEGGTGSRGSGANVLTF; DNA: TGTGCCAGTAGTACTCCGGAAGGGGGGACAGGGTCAAGAGGCTCTGGGGCCAACGTCCTGACTTTC
J: TRBJ2-7; V: TRBV20-1; D: -; length: 14; size: once; CDR3: CSASSPGSDYEQYF; DNA: TGCAGTGCTAGTTCCCCGGGTTCGGACTACGAGCAGTACTTC
J: TRBJ2-1; V: TRBV27; D: TRBD2; length: 17; size: -; CDR3: CASSSRTSGRSYNEQFF; DNA: TGTGCCAGCAGTTCTCGGACTAGCGGGCGCTCCTACAATGAGCAGTTCTTC
J: TRBJ1-2; V: TRBV7-2; D: -; length: 15; size: -; CDR3: CASSLTEIANYGYTF; DNA: TGTGCCAGCAGCCTTACAGAGATAGCTAACTATGGCTACACCTTC
J: TRBJ2-2; V: TRBV19; D: -; length: 17; size: -; CDR3: CASSGLVRAISAGELFF; DNA: TGTGCCAGTAGCGGACTTGTTCGTGCTATTTCAGCCGGGGAGCTGTTTTTT
J: TRBJ2-2; V: TRBV5-1; D: -; length: 15; size: -; CDR3: CASSLGRPNTGELFF; DNA: TGCGCCAGCAGCTTGGGCAGGCCCAACACCGGGGAGCTGTTTTTT
J: TRBJ1-5; V: TRBV2; D: -; length: 14; size: -; CDR3: CASSAGLQRQPQHF; DNA: TGTGCCAGCAGTGCAGGGCTCCAGCGTCAGCCCCAGCATTTT
J: TRBJ2-7; V: TRBV30; D: -; length: 14; size: -; CDR3: CAWTPDRVLYEQYF; DNA: TGTGCCTGGACCCCGGACAGAGTCCTCTACGAGCAGTACTTC
J: TRBJ1-2; V: TRBV9; D: -; length: 15; size: -; CDR3: CASSVGGGRLGGYTF; DNA: TGTGCCAGCAGCGTAGGTGGAGGGCGATTAGGTGGCTACACCTTC
J: TRBJ1-1; V: TRBV28; D: TRBD1; length: 14; size: few; CDR3: CASSLGQGNTEAFF; DNA: TGTGCCAGCAGTTTAGGACAGGGGAACACTGAAGCTTTCTTT
J: TRBJ2-7; V: TRBV19; D: TRBD2; length: 16; size: -; CDR3: CASSIGGRGSSYEQYF; DNA: TGTGCCAGTAGTATAGGAGGGCGGGGGAGCTCCTACGAGCAGTACTTC
J: TRBJ2-7; V: TRBV27; D: -; length: 16; size: -; CDR3: CASRASLREVTYEQYF; DNA: TGTGCCAGCAGAGCATCCCTCAGGGAGGTAACCTACGAGCAGTACTTC
J: TRBJ1-2; V: TRBV30; D: TRBD1; length: 14; size: -; CDR3: CAWTTTGGNYGYTF; DNA: TGTGCCTGGACGACGACAGGGGGCAACTATGGCTACACCTTC
J: TRBJ2-1; V: TRBV4-1; D: TRBD2; length: 16; size: -; CDR3: CASSRPSSGGLSEQFF; DNA: TGCGCCAGCAGCCGGCCATCTAGCGGGGGGTTAAGTGAGCAGTTCTTC
J: TRBJ2-1; V: TRBV28; D: TRBD2; length: 17; size: -; CDR3: CASSLVLAGAQINEQFF; DNA: TGTGCCAGCAGTTTAGTACTGGCGGGAGCGCAGATAAATGAGCAGTTCTTC
J: TRBJ2-1; V: TRBV6-4; D: TRBD2; length: 14; size: -; CDR3: CASSAGSGSNEQFF; DNA: TGTGCCAGCAGTGCCGGTAGCGGGAGCAATGAGCAGTTCTTC
J: TRBJ1-3; V: TRBV30; D: -; length: 17; size: -; CDR3: CAWMGKGEMGSGNTIYF; DNA: TGTGCCTGGATGGGGAAGGGAGAGATGGGCTCTGGAAACACCATATATTTT
J: TRBJ1-5; V: TRBV30; D: -; length: 13; size: -; CDR3: CAWRGGVNQPQHF; DNA: TGTGCCTGGAGGGGGGGGGTCAATCAGCCCCAGCATTTT
J: TRBJ2-1; V: TRBV27; D: TRBD2; length: 16; size: -; CDR3: CASRILAGVGNNEQFF; DNA: TGTGCCAGCAGGATACTAGCGGGAGTGGGAAACAATGAGCAGTTCTTC
J: TRBJ2-3; V: TRBV28; D: -; length: 16; size: -; CDR3: CASARRPGLRTDTQYF; DNA: TGTGCCAGCGCTAGGAGGCCGGGACTCCGCACAGATACGCAGTATTTT
J: TRBJ1-4; V: TRBV5-6; D: -; length: 14; size: few; CDR3: CASRLGEDSVKLFF; DNA: TGTGCCAGCAGATTGGGTGAGGATTCAGTAAAACTGTTTTTT
J: TRBJ2-1; V: TRBV30; D: TRBD2; length: 15; size: -; CDR3: CAWSVIAGAYNEQFF; DNA: TGTGCCTGGAGTGTAATAGCGGGGGCCTACAATGAGCAGTTCTTC
J: TRBJ1-4; V: TRBV18; D: -; length: 13; size: -; CDR3: CASSPPSREKLFF; DNA: TGTGCCAGCTCACCACCGTCCCGGGAAAAACTGTTTTTT
J: TRBJ2-3; V: TRBV27; D: TRBD2; length: 12; size: -; CDR3: CASKAGADTQYF; DNA: TGTGCCAGCAAGGCGGGGGCAGATACGCAGTATTTT
J: TRBJ2-5; V: TRBV27; D: TRBD1; length: 13; size: once; CDR3: CASRRTGEETQYF; DNA: TGTGCCAGCAGGAGAACAGGGGAAGAGACCCAGTACTTC
J: TRBJ1-1; V: TRBV19; D: -; length: 15; size: -; CDR3: CASSRSPQRGTEAFF; DNA: TGTGCCAGTAGTCGGTCCCCCCAAAGGGGCACTGAAGCTTTCTTT
J: TRBJ1-2; V: TRBV6-6; D: -; length: 16; size: -; CDR3: CASTPDTDVQNYGYTF; DNA: TGTGCCAGCACCCCGGACACTGACGTCCAAAACTATGGCTACACCTTC
J: TRBJ2-2; V: TRBV18; D: -; length: 15; size: -; CDR3: CASSPAGGNTGELFF; DNA: TGTGCCAGCTCACCAGCGGGCGGGAACACCGGGGAGCTGTTTTTT
J: TRBJ2-7; V: TRBV7-2; D: TRBD2; length: 15; size: once; CDR3: CASRSGLAGAYEQYF; DNA: TGTGCCAGCAGGTCTGGACTAGCGGGGGCCTACGAGCAGTACTTC
J: TRBJ2-1; V: TRBV2; D: -; length: 14; size: once; CDR3: CASSETDRYNEQFF; DNA: TGTGCCAGCAGTGAAACAGACAGGTACAATGAGCAGTTCTTC